These T cell receptor beta chains were read from a single sample in a study of cytotoxic CD8 clonotypes in ibrutinib-treated CLL. Some clones are missing from TCRdb's copy, which holds only in-frame ones; the method was immunoSEQ multiplex PCR. The table includes 110,000 to 150,000 clones, 70% to 80% detected once. Sequenced here: PBMCs, sampled after 24 months of ibrutinib treatment. Source of these receptors: a human donor with chronic lymphocytic leukemia. The CDR3 runs from the conserved cysteine through the conserved F or W. The D gene is left open where the match is weak. Expanded clones are given a class, and other clones once, few, many or no size at all.

.	TRBV5-1	.	TRBJ2-7	TGCGCCAGCAGCTTGGGGGCACTATACGAGCAGTACTTC	CASSLGALYEQYF
.	TRBV5-1	.	TRBJ2-3	TGCGCCAGCAGCTTGGGCCAAACAGATACGCAGTATTTT	CASSLGQTDTQYF
.	TRBV28	.	TRBJ2-7	TGTGCCAGCACCCAAGCACAACCCTACGAGCAGTACTTC	CASTQAQPYEQYF
.	TRBV20-1	few	TRBJ2-1	TGCGGGGCGGGAAAAAACAATGAGCAGTTCTTC	CGAGKNNEQFF
.	TRBV18	.	TRBJ1-4	TGTGCCAGCTCACCACCGTCGGTCCCCGCTCATGAAAAACTGTTTTTT	CASSPPSVPAHEKLFF
TRBD1	TRBV27	.	TRBJ2-7	TGTGCCAGCAGTTTGGGACAGGGCCCCTACGAGCAGTACTTC	CASSLGQGPYEQYF
.	TRBV9	.	TRBJ2-1	TGTGCCAGCAGCGTGTTGGGCGGGACCTCCTACAATGAGCAGTTCTTC	CASSVLGGTSYNEQFF
TRBD1	TRBV7-2	.	TRBJ2-7	TGTGCCAGCAGCTTAGAGGGACAGAACGAGCAGTACTTC	CASSLEGQNEQYF
TRBD2	TRBV7-3	.	TRBJ2-5	TGTGCCAGCAGCTTGGGCCTAGCGGGAGTGCACCAAGAGACCCAGTACTTC	CASSLGLAGVHQETQYF
.	TRBV6-5	few	TRBJ1-2	TGTGCCAGCAGCCGCACCGGGACCCCTAACTATGGCTACACCTTC	CASSRTGTPNYGYTF
.	TRBV27	.	TRBJ2-7	TGTGCCAGCAGTTTATGGGCTCCTCCCCACGAGCAGTACTTC	CASSLWAPPHEQYF
.	TRBV4-2	.	TRBJ1-2	TGTGCCAGCAGCCACTCCCAACCGGGGGGCGCCGGCTATGGCTACACCTTC	CASSHSQPGGAGYGYTF
TRBD2	TRBV7-3	.	TRBJ2-5	TGTGCCAGCAGCCCGCGGGGACTAGCAGGGCCCCGGGCCCAGTACTTC	CASSPRGLAGPRAQYF
TRBD2	TRBV7-8	.	TRBJ2-1	TGTGCCAGCAGCTTAGGGACGCGGGGGAGCTCCTACAATGAGCAGTTCTTC	CASSLGTRGSSYNEQFF
.	TRBV19	.	TRBJ1-4	TGTGCCAGTAGTACCCAGACTCCCCCCGTGGAAAAACTGTTTTTT	CASSTQTPPVEKLFF
.	TRBV4-1	.	TRBJ2-3	TGCGCCAGCAGCCAAGATCCCGGCGATACGCAGTATTTT	CASSQDPGDTQYF
TRBD2	TRBV14	few	TRBJ2-2	TGTGCCAGCAGCCGCCACGGACGACCCGGAGCGGGACACACCGGGGAGCTGTTTTTT	CASSRHGRPGAGHTGELFF
.	TRBV6-6	.	TRBJ2-3	TGTGCCAGCAGAATAACAGGGGGGGAAGATACGCAGTATTTT	CASRITGGEDTQYF
.	TRBV9	.	TRBJ2-5	TGTGCCAGCAGCGTAGTTCCGAGGGAGACCCAGTACTTC	CASSVVPRETQYF
.	TRBV28	.	TRBJ2-7	TGTGCCAGCAGTTTTGGGGAGAGGTACGAGCAGTACTTC	CASSFGERYEQYF
.	TRBV4-3	.	TRBJ1-6	TGCGCCAGCAGCCAAGATTTTGGGGGCGTCTATTCACCCCTCCACTTT	CASSQDFGGVYSPLHF
.	TRBV7-3	once	TRBJ2-1	TGTGCCAGCAGCCCCCGCCTAGGCCCTTACAATGAGCAGTTCTTC	CASSPRLGPYNEQFF
TRBD1	TRBV28	.	TRBJ1-2	TGTGCCAGCACCCAGGGGGGCAGCAGCTATGGCTACACCTTC	CASTQGGSSYGYTF
.	TRBV7-8	.	TRBJ1-4	TGTGCCAGCAGCTCCGACAGGTTGTCTAATGAAAAACTGTTTTTT	CASSSDRLSNEKLFF
TRBD1	TRBV19	once	TRBJ1-1	TGTGCCAGTAGTAGGACAGGGTCCGCTTTCTTT	CASSRTGSAFF
.	TRBV21-1	.	TRBJ2-1	TGTGCCAGCAGCAAAGTCTCGCCTAGCGGGGGGCCCGCTTACTCCTACAATGAGCAGTTCTTC	CASSKVSPSGGPAYSYNEQFF
.	TRBV13	once	TRBJ2-7	TGTGCCAGCAGCTTAGGGGGGGCAGGCGGCTTTTACGAGCAGTACTTC	CASSLGGAGGFYEQYF
TRBD1	TRBV15	once	TRBJ1-5	TGTGCCACCAGCACGAGGGACAGGGGGGTTCAGCCCCAGCATTTT	CATSTRDRGVQPQHF
.	TRBV18	.	TRBJ2-3	TGTGCCAGCTCACCAAGCACAGATACGCAGTATTTT	CASSPSTDTQYF
TRBD1	TRBV5-1	.	TRBJ2-2	TGCGCCAGCAGCTTGCTGGGACAGGGCACCGGGGAGCTGTTTTTT	CASSLLGQGTGELFF
.	TRBV7-2	.	TRBJ1-5	TGTGCCAGCAGCTTACAGACAGTTCCTAATCAGCCCCAGCATTTT	CASSLQTVPNQPQHF
TRBD2	TRBV10-2	.	TRBJ2-2	TGCGCCAGCAGTGACCTAGCGGGGGGTACCGGGGAGCTGTTTTTT	CASSDLAGGTGELFF
TRBD2	TRBV6-6	.	TRBJ2-7	TGTGCCAGCCGCCCCACTAGCGGGAGGTACGAGCAGTACTTC	CASRPTSGRYEQYF
TRBD2	TRBV19	.	TRBJ2-1	TGTGCCAGTAGTATGGGAGGGATGCAGTTCTTC	CASSMGGMQFF
TRBD2	TRBV7-3	.	TRBJ2-2	TGTGCCACCGCGGGAGGGCCGGGGCCCTACACCGGGGAGCTGTTTTTT	CATAGGPGPYTGELFF
TRBD2	TRBV2	.	TRBJ2-3	TGTGCCAGCAGTGATAGCGGGAGGGCTAGCACAGATACGCAGTATTTT	CASSDSGRASTDTQYF
.	TRBV6-5	.	TRBJ1-3	TGTGCCAGCACCCCCAATTACAAGGGAAACACCATATATTTT	CASTPNYKGNTIYF
TRBD1	TRBV6-6	.	TRBJ1-1	TGTGCCAGCAGCCTGCCGACAGGGAGGACTGAAGCTTTCTTT	CASSLPTGRTEAFF
.	TRBV7-8	.	TRBJ1-4	TGTGCCAGCAGCACGACATATCCAGGTGAAAAACTGTTTTTT	CASSTTYPGEKLFF